A single sample is the source of the 21 T cell receptor beta chains below, sequenced in a study of identical twins. A single record per CDR3 protein comes from TCRdb applying MiXCR to the 5' RACE reads. The sample has roughly 220,000 distinct CDR3 sequences, 5.5% to 7.5% seen once. This same sample was also part of a study on T cells expressing NK-cell markers.

The sample comprised CD8+ T cells sorted from blood. Source of these receptors: a woman under 30 in good health.

This clonotype was observed a few times. The V call is TRBV27, the J call TRBJ2-3, with TRBD2 matching 8 bases. From germline, CDR1 is MNHEY and CDR2 SMNVEV (reference sequence). The CDR3 has 14 residues. Unmatched junction bases numbered 2, after V lost 4 bases and J lost 2 bases. The CDR3 DNA follows: TGTGCCAGCAGTTACGGGAGGGCCACAGATACGCAGTATTTT. It translates to CASSYGRATDTQYF.

The sample holds a few counts of this clonotype. The rearrangement links TRBV19 to TRBJ1-1, with a tentative D call TRBD1 (5 bases). The CDR3 totals 13 residues. Germline loops: CDR1 LNHDA, CDR2 SQIVND (reference sequence). Trimming pared 10 bases from V and 0 bases from J, leaving 12 bases between. In nucleotides, the CDR3 is TGTGCCACCCAGGGCTACATGAACACTGAAGCTTTCTTT. It yields the protein CATQGYMNTEAFF.

V usage is TRBV7-9 and J usage is TRBJ2-3; 8 bases align to TRBD2. CDR3 length equals 15 residues. Trimming took 2 bases from V and 4 from J; bases not matched to a gene: 5. The germline V gene has CDR1 SEHNR and CDR2 FQNEAQ (reference sequence). As DNA, the CDR3 is TGTGCCAGCAGCTTAATTTCCGGGAGGGCAGATACGCAGTATTTT. This sequence encodes CASSLISGRADTQYF.

This clonotype has ten or more counts. The chain is built from TRBV9 and TRBJ2-3, with 8 bases that match TRBD2. Germline V gene data show CDR1 as SGDLS and CDR2 as YYNGEE. The CDR3 loop spans 15 amino acids. The trim removed 0 bases at V and 4 bases at J, leaving 4 bases unmatched. For the CDR3, the DNA is TGTGCCAGCAGCGTAGCGGGGGGGCAGGCAGATACGCAGTATTTT. Translating gives CASSVAGGQADTQYF. Full variable domain (outside the CDR3, taken from reference TRBV9 and TRBJ2-3): DSGVTQTPKHLITATGQRVTLRCSPRSGDLSVYWYQQSLDQGLQFLIQYYNGEERAKGNILERFSAQQFPDLHSELNLSSLELGDSALYFCASSVAGGQADTQYFGPGTRLTVL.

This chain links TRBV11-2 with TRBJ2-7; TRBD2 matches at 11 bases. This CDR3 has 17 amino acids. Germline CDR1 is SGHAT and CDR2 is FQNNGV. Trimming cost V 3 bases and J 2 bases; bases outside gene matches: 9. In DNA form, the CDR3 reads TGTGCCAGCAGCTTCCCGGTGACTAGCGGGACCGCCTACGAGCAGTACTTC. It yields the protein CASSFPVTSGTAYEQYF.

This clonotype has just a few counts. This chain uses TRBV12-3 or TRBV12-4 with TRBJ2-1; 8 bases align to TRBD2. The trim removed 4 bases at V and 10 bases at J, leaving 9 bases unmatched. The CDR3 contains 14 residues. This CDR3 is CASSWTSLTGEQFF. CDR3 nucleotides: TGTGCCAGCAGTTGGACTAGCTTAACGGGAGAGCAGTTCTTC.

This clonotype was observed at least ten times. The chain couples TRBV5-1 to TRBJ1-1; 11 bases map to TRBD1. This CDR3 spans 15 amino acids. V was pared by 4 bases and J by 4 bases, with 6 bases of the junction left unmatched. Per germline, CDR1 SGHRS and CDR2 YFSETQ. In DNA form, the CDR3 reads TGCGCCAGCAGCCCGTACGGACAGGGGGCCACTGAAGCTTTCTTT. This gives the protein CASSPYGQGATEAFF.

About this clonotype itself: With a much larger clone just one base away, this may be a read error. This chain joins TRBV3-1 and TRBJ2-1; 10 nucleotides match TRBD2. Germline lookup yields CDR1 LGHDT and CDR2 YNNKEL (reference sequence). There are 15 residues in the CDR3. V trimming: 3 bases; J trimming: 2 bases; junction bases outside the gene matches: 1. In nucleotides, the CDR3 is TGTGCCAGCAGCCACGGGACTAGCGCCTACAATGAGCAGTTCTTC. It yields the protein CASSHGTSAYNEQFF.

This clonotype was seen repeatedly, ten times or more. V gene TRBV5-1 combines with J gene TRBJ1-1, with a possible D match to TRBD1 (5 bases). CDR1 is SGHRS, CDR2 YFSETQ, per germline. The CDR3 is 14 residues long. Trimming shortened V by 0 bases and J by 4 bases, and 10 bases separated the two germline ends. CDR3 DNA: TGCGCCAGCAGCTTGGACCAGGGACTCACTGAAGCTTTCTTT. Encoded protein: CASSLDQGLTEAFF.

The V and J genes are TRBV4-3 and TRBJ1-2; D is ambiguous. Trimming removed 0 bases at V and 6 bases at J, with 8 bases between. The CDR3 is 13 amino acids. CDR1 LGHNA and CDR2 YSLEER come from the germline V gene. The CDR3 protein is CASSQDRVNGYTF. CDR3 in DNA: TGCGCCAGCAGCCAAGATCGGGTTAATGGCTACACCTTC.

The rearrangement uses TRBV27 and TRBJ2-1, with 10 positions matching TRBD2. The CDR3 spans 15 residues. Germline CDR1 reads MNHEY; CDR2 reads SMNVEV (reference sequence). V dropped 7 bases and J dropped 2; count of bases not matched to a gene: 5. CDR3 sequence reads: CASTLLAGAYNEQFF. For the CDR3, the DNA is TGTGCCAGCACTCTCCTAGCGGGAGCCTACAATGAGCAGTTCTTC.

The genes are TRBV9 and TRBJ2-2; the D is unclear. The CDR3 extends over 12 amino acids. The germline V and J ends were trimmed by 0 bases and 6 bases, with 3 bases remaining between them. The germline V gene encodes CDR1 SGDLS and CDR2 YYNGEE. The CDR3 spells CASSVGPGELFF. In DNA form, the CDR3 reads TGTGCCAGCAGCGTAGGTCCCGGGGAGCTGTTTTTT. The variable domain in full, with the rest retrieved from reference TRBV9 and TRBJ2-2, is DSGVTQTPKHLITATGQRVTLRCSPRSGDLSVYWYQQSLDQGLQFLIQYYNGEERAKGNILERFSAQQFPDLHSELNLSSLELGDSALYFCASSVGPGELFFGEGSRLTVL.

This clonotype was counted a few times. The rearrangement links TRBV20-1 to TRBJ2-5, with D possibly TRBD2 on 6 matching bases. The CDR3 runs 15 residues. Germline assignment: CDR1 DFQATT and CDR2 SNEGSKA (reference sequence). With 5 bases removed from V and 1 base from J, the gap between germline ends came to 17 bases. The CDR3 DNA is TGCAGTGCTCCCCCCCTCGGGAGCGTCCAAGAGACCCAGTACTTC. This encodes CSAPPLGSVQETQYF.

As for this clonotype: This may come from a read error, since a much larger clone is one base off. The CDR3 end shows no conserved phenylalanine or tryptophan, and so a read error is likely. This sequence joins TRBV27 and TRBJ2-3; D gene unclear. The V gene lost 8 bases and the J gene lost 0 bases, with 12 bases spanning the gap. Germline CDR1 is MNHEY and CDR2 is SMNVEV (reference sequence). The CDR3 loop spans 14 amino acids. Here the CDR3 reads CASPRWGSTDTQYL. The CDR3, as DNA: TGTGCCAGCCCGCGGTGGGGAAGCACAGATACGCAGTATCTT.

This clonotype was seen only a few times. The chain has TRBV10-3 and TRBJ2-7, with 7 bases lining up with TRBD1. From germline, CDR1 is ENHRY and CDR2 SYGVKD. V was pared by 3 bases and J by 3 bases, with 14 bases of the junction left unmatched. The length of the CDR3 is 17 residues. The CDR3 nucleotides are TGTGCCATCAGTGACTCCGGGACAGCCCGCCGTGGCTACGAGCAGTACTTC. Its protein product is CAISDSGTARRGYEQYF.

This clonotype was found many times. The gene calls are TRBV6-4 and TRBJ1-1; D remains ambiguous. Germline CDR1 reads MRHNA; CDR2 reads SNTAGT. CDR3 length: 11 residues. With 2 bases removed from V and 11 bases from J, the gap between germline ends came to 9 bases. For the CDR3, the DNA is TGTGCCAGCAGTGACGGGAACAGCGCTTTCTTT. Encoded protein: CASSDGNSAFF.

This clonotype was counted a few times. V is TRBV29-1 and J is TRBJ1-2, with D hard to call. The length of the CDR3 is 10 residues. Germline V gene sequence: CDR1 SQVTM, CDR2 ANQGSEA. Trimming took off 7 bases at V and 4 bases at J, with 7 bases between the two ends. The CDR3 region is CSGWSYGYTF. CDR3 nucleotides: TGCAGCGGGTGGTCCTATGGCTACACCTTC. Supplemented by reference TRBV29-1 and TRBJ1-2, the full variable domain reads SAVISQKPSRDICQRGTSLTIQCQVDSQVTMMFWYRQQPGQSLTLIATANQGSEATYESGFVIDKFPISRPNLTFSTLTVSNMSPEDSSIYLCSGWSYGYTFGSGTRLTVV.

This chain uses TRBV4-1 with TRBJ1-2; a possible D gene is TRBD1 (6 bases). The length of the CDR3 is 15 residues. Germline lookup yields CDR1 MGHRA and CDR2 YSYEKL. Trimming shortened V by 0 bases and J by 2 bases, and 10 bases separated the two germline ends. The CDR3 bases are TGCGCCAGCAGCCAAGAATCCCAGGGGAACTATGGCTACACCTTC. As protein: CASSQESQGNYGYTF.

This clonotype has at least ten counts. The rearrangement links TRBV6-5 to TRBJ1-1, with D uncertain. V lost 4 bases and J 7 bases, leaving 19 bases between the germline ends. CDR3 size: 15 residues. Germline assignment: CDR1 MNHEY and CDR2 SVGAGI. CDR3 region: CASSFGLGQEDEAFF. CDR3 DNA: TGTGCCAGCAGTTTTGGTCTCGGGCAGGAAGATGAAGCTTTCTTT.

This clonotype was detected ten times or more. This chain joins TRBV7-2 and TRBJ2-3, with TRBD2 matching over 12 bases. The CDR3 runs to 14 residues. V lost 5 bases and J lost 5; bases outside the gene matches: 2. Germline V gene lookup returns CDR1 SGHTA and CDR2 FQGNSA. In DNA form, the CDR3 reads TGTGCCAGCAGCCGACTAGCGGGGGTAGATACGCAGTATTTT. Its protein product is CASSRLAGVDTQYF.

This clonotype was found a few times. The chain couples TRBV20-1 to TRBJ2-1; the match to TRBD2 covers 8 bases. The junction had 7 bases not matched to a gene; V was cut back by 0 bases and J by 6 bases. Germline assignment: CDR1 DFQATT and CDR2 SNEGSKA (reference sequence). The CDR3 runs to 15 residues. Written as DNA, the CDR3 is TGCAGTGCTAGAGATATCGAGCGGGGGATCAATGAGCAGTTCTTC. It yields the protein CSARDIERGINEQFF.